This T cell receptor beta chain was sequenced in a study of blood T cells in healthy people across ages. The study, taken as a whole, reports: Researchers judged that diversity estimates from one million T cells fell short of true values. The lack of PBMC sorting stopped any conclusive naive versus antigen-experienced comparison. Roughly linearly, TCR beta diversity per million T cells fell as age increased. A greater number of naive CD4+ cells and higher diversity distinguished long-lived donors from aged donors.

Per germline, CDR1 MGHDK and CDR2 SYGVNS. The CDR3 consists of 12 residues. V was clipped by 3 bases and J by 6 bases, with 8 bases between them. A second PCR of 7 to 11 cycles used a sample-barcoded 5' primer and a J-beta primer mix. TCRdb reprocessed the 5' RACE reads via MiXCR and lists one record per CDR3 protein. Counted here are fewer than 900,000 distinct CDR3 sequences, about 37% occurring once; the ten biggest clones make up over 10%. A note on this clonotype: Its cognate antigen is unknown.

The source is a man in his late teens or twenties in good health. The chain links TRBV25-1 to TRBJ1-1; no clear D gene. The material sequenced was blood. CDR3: CASSDVAAEAFF. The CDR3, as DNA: TGTGCCAGCAGTGACGTAGCGGCTGAAGCTTTCTTT.